This T cell receptor (beta chain) was documented in a study of regulatory T cells. Amplification used 52 TRBV primers and 13 TRBJ primers. Data came from immunoSEQ multiplex PCR; TCRdb stores just in-frame clones and leaves some out. The data show about 32,000 clones, with approximately 89% seen just once and 2.4% held by the top ten. At testing, patients were 2 to 39 years old, with reduced naive and increased memory T-cell proportions. About this clone: The antigen remains unidentified.

Study outcomes and limitations: In CD3G-deficient patients, conventional CD4+ T cells were enriched for hydrophobic CDR3 residues at positions 6 and 7. Skewed V and J usage and few unique V-J pairs marked patient repertoires, most in Tregs.

The clonotype comes from a person aged 18 to 30 with CD3G deficiency. Sample: conventional CD4+ T cells sorted from blood.

CDR3 DNA sequence: TGTGCCAGCAGCTTAGTGGCAGGGGCGGATACGCAGTATTTT. Its protein is CASSLVAGADTQYF. The J gene is TRBJ2-3, the V gene TRBV7-9; tentative D call: TRBD1 (6 bases). The V end lost 1 base, the J end lost 6 bases, and 11 bases lay between the germline ends. The germline gives CDR1 SEHNR, CDR2 FQNEAQ (reference sequence). This CDR3 comprises 14 residues.